The sequence of this T cell receptor beta chain was determined in a study of cytomegalovirus exposure and HLA in healthy donors. Study results and caveats: Researchers had no immune exposure information except CMV serostatus available.

In the case of this clone: Its antigen is unknown.

Use of 60 Vbeta and 13 Jbeta primers characterized the PCR. Assay: immunoSEQ multiplex PCR; the TCRdb copy retains only in-frame clones and omits some. Of more than 150,000 clones in the sample, less than 90% were seen once. V lost 3 bases and J lost 5, with 10 bases in between. Germline assignment: CDR1 MNHNS and CDR2 SASEGT. This CDR3 comprises 13 residues. The V call is TRBV6-1, the J call TRBJ2-5; a weak D match, TRBD2 (7 bases). This TCR was sampled from a boy under 10 years old in good health and CMV-seronegative. Specimen: PBMCs. DNA of the CDR3: TGTGCCAGCAGTGAGGGGGGGGCCGAGACCCAGTACTTC. It yields the protein CASSEGGAETQYF.